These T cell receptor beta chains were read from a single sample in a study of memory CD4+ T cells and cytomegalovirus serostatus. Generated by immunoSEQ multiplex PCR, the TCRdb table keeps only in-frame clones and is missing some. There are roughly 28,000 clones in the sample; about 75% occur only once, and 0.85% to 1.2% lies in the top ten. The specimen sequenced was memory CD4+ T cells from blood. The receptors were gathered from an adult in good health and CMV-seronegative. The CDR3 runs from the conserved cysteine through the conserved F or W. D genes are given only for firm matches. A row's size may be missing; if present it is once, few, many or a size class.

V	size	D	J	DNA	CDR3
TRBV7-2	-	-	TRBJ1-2	TGTGCCAGCAGCTTAGATTATGGTCCCGGCTACACCTTC	CASSLDYGPGYTF
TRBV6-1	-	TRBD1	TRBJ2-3	TGTGCCAGCACACCCACAGGGGGCGGAACAGATACGCAGTATTTT	CASTPTGGGTDTQYF
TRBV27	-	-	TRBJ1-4	TGTGCCAGCAGTCCACCCCGACAGGCCCCGAATGAAAAACTGTTTTTT	CASSPPRQAPNEKLFF
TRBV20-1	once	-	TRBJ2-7	TGCAGTGCTAAACCCAGGGACGAGCAGTACTTC	CSAKPRDEQYF
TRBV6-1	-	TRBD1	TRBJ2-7	TGTGCCAGCAGTGAAGATGACAGGGGGAGCTACGAGCAGTACTTC	CASSEDDRGSYEQYF
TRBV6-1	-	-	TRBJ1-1	TGTGCCAGCAGTGAGACGTCAGGTACTTCGGAAGCTTTCTTT	CASSETSGTSEAFF
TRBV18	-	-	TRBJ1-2	TGTGCCAGCTCACCACCCGGGGGAAGCTATGGCTACACCTTC	CASSPPGGSYGYTF
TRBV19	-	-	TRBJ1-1	TGTGCCAGTATTTCGGGGCGGACCATGAACACTGAAGCTTTCTTT	CASISGRTMNTEAFF
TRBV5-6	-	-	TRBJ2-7	TGTGCCAGCAGCTTGTTCAGGGGCGGGTCCTACGAGCAGTACTTC	CASSLFRGGSYEQYF
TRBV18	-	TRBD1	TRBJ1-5	TGTGCCAGCTCACCAGGACAGGGGCAAAATCAGCCCCAGCATTTT	CASSPGQGQNQPQHF
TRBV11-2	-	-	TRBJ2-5	TGTGCCAGCAGCTTAGAACGGGCGGGGGAGACCCAGTACTTC	CASSLERAGETQYF
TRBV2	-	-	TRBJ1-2	TGTGCCAGCAGTGAAGGGGCGACAGGTTTGGGCTATGGCTACACCTTC	CASSEGATGLGYGYTF
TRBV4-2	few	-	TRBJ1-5	TGTGCCAGCAGCCAAGAAGGCGCTATCGGGCAGCCCCAGCATTTT	CASSQEGAIGQPQHF
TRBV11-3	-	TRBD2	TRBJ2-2	TGTGCCAGCAGTCGTAGCGGGGGCCTGCTCGGGGAGCTGTTTTTT	CASSRSGGLLGELFF
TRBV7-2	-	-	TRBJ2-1	TGTGCCAGCAGCCCCTATAGCCCTGAGCAGTTCTTC	CASSPYSPEQFF
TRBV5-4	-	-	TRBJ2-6	TGTGCCAGCAGCTTCAGGCCGCACTCTGGGGCCAACGTCCTGACTTTC	CASSFRPHSGANVLTF
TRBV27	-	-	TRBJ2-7	TGTGCCAGCACCTTCCGGGACTGCTCCTACGAGCAGTACTTC	CASTFRDCSYEQYF
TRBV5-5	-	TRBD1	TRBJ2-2	TGTGCCAGCAGCCCCCGACAGGGGTTCACCGGGGAGCTGTTTTTT	CASSPRQGFTGELFF
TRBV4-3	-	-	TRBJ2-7	TGCGCCAGCAGCCAAGATCACCGTCAGGATTTCTCCTACGAGCAGTACTTC	CASSQDHRQDFSYEQYF
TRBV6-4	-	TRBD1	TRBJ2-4	TGTGCCAGCAGTGACGTTCGGGACAGGGGGTCCATTAAAAACATTCAGTACTTC	CASSDVRDRGSIKNIQYF
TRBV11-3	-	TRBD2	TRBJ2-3	TGTGCCAGCAGCAGTGGACTAGGGCGGTCAGATACGCAGTATTTT	CASSSGLGRSDTQYF